This T cell receptor beta chain originates from a study of blood T cell repertoires in COVID-19. From germline, CDR1 is SGHVS and CDR2 FNYEAQ. The CDR3 totals 16 residues. Trimming took 5 bases from V and 3 from J; bases not matched to a gene: 10. Using immunoSEQ multiplex PCR, the repertoire was profiled, and TCRdb retains in-frame clones only, with some absent. The table has 120,000 to 150,000 clones, 87% seen once; the top ten hold about 37%. What was sequenced was peripheral blood. This sequence was found in a man aged 50-60 years who had recovered from COVID-19. The chain couples TRBV7-6 to TRBJ2-3; 8 bases match TRBD2. This CDR3 reads CASSTRTSRRTDTQYF. CDR3 bases: TGTGCCAGCAGCACCCGGACTAGCAGGCGTACAGATACGCAGTATTTT.